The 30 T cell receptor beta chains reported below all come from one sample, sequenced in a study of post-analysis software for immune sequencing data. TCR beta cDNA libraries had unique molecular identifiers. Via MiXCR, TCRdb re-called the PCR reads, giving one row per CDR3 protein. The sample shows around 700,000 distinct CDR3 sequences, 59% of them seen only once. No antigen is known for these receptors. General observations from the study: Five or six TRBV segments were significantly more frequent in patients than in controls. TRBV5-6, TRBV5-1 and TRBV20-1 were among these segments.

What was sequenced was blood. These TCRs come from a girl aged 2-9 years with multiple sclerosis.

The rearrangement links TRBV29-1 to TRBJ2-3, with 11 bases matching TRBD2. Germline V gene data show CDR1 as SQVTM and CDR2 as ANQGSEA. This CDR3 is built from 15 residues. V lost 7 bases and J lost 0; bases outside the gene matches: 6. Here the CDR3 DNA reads TGCAGCGGGTCAACTAGCGGGGGAAGCACAGATACGCAGTATTTT. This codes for CSGSTSGGSTDTQYF.

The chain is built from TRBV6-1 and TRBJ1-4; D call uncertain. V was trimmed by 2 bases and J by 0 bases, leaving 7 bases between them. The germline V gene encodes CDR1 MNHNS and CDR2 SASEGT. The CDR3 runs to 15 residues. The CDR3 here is CASSETQTTNEKLFF. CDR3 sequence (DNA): TGTGCCAGCAGTGAAACCCAGACAACTAATGAAAAACTGTTTTTT.

Written as DNA, the CDR3 is TGTGCCAGCAGTCCCTCAGGGTTATCAAACTATGGCTACACCTTC. It is translated as CASSPSGLSNYGYTF. The chain is built from TRBV6-5 and TRBJ1-2; the D gene is possibly TRBD1 (5 bases). Germline CDR1 and CDR2: MNHEY and SVGAGI. CDR3 length: 15 residues. V was pared by 5 bases and J by 2 bases, with 15 bases between.

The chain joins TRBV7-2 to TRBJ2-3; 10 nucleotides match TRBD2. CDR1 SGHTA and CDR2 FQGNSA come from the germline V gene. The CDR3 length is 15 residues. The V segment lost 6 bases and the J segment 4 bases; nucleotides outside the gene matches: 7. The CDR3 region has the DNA TGTGCCAGCAGACCGGGACTAGCGATTGCAGATACGCAGTATTTT. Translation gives CASRPGLAIADTQYF.

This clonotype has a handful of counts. DNA for the CDR3: TGCGCCAGCAGCTTATCAGAACACGAAGCGAACACTGAAGCTTTCTTT. As protein: CASSLSEHEANTEAFF. V usage is TRBV5-1 and J usage is TRBJ1-1; D ambiguous. V lost 2 bases and J lost 1, with 15 bases in between. This CDR3 contains 16 residues. Germline V gene sequence: CDR1 SGHRS, CDR2 YFSETQ.

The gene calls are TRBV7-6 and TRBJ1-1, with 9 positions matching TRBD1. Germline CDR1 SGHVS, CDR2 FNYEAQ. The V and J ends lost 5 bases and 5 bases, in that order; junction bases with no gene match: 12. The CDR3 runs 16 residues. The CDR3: CASSAGTGLSDTEAFF. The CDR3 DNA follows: TGTGCCAGCAGCGCCGGGACAGGGTTAAGTGATACTGAAGCTTTCTTT.

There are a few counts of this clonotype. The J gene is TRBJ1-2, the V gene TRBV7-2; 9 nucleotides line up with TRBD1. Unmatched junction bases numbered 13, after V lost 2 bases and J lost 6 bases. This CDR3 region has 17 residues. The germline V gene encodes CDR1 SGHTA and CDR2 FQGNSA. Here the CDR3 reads CASSLTTGQGYSHGYTF. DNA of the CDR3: TGTGCCAGCAGCTTAACAACCGGACAGGGGTATTCCCATGGCTACACCTTC.

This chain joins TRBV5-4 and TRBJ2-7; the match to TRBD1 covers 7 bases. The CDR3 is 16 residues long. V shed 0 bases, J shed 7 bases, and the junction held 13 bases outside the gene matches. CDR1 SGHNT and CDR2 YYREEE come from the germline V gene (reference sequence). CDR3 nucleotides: TGTGCCAGCAGCTTGGATACCGGACAGGCGGAGATAGAGCAGTACTTC. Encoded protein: CASSLDTGQAEIEQYF.

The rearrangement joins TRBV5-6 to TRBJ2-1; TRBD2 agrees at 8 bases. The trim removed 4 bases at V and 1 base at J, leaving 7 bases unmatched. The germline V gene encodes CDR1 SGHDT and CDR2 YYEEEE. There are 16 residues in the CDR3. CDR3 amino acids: CASSISGRGSYNEQFF. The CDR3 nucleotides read TGTGCCAGCAGCATCTCCGGGAGGGGATCCTACAATGAGCAGTTCTTC.

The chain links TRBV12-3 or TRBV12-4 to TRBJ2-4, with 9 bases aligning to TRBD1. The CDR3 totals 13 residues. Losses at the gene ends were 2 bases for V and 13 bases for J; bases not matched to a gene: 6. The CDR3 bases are TGTGCCAGCAGTTTAATGGGACAGGGAGGACAGTACTTC. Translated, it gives CASSLMGQGGQYF.

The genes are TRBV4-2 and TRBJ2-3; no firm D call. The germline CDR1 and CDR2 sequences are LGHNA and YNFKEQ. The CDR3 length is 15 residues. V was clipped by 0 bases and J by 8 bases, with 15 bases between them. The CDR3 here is CASSQDEAGPRTQYF. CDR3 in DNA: TGTGCCAGCAGCCAAGATGAAGCCGGGCCGCGTACGCAGTATTTT.

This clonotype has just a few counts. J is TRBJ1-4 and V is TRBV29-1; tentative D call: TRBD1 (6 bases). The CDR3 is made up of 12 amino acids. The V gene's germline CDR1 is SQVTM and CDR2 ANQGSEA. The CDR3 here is CCGGQGHEKLFF. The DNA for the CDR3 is TGCTGCGGTGGGCAGGGACACGAAAAACTGTTTTTT.

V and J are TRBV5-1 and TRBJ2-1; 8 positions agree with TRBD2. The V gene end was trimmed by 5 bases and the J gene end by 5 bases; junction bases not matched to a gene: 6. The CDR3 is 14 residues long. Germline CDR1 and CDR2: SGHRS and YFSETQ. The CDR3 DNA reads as TGCGCCAGCAGTCGGGGGGGGCCAGACAATGAGCAGTTCTTC. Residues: CASSRGGPDNEQFF.

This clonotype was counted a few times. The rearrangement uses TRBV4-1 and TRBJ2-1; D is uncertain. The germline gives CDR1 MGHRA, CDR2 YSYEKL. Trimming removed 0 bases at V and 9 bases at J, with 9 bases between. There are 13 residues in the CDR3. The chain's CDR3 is CASSQDSGAEQFF. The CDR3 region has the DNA TGCGCCAGCAGCCAAGATTCGGGCGCTGAGCAGTTCTTC.

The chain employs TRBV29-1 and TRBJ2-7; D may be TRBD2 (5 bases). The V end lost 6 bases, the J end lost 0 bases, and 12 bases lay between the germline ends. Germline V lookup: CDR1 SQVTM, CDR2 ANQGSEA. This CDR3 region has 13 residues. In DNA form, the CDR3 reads TGCAGCGTGCTCCGGGATTTCTCCTACGAGCAGTACTTC. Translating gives CSVLRDFSYEQYF.

The chain's CDR3 is CSVPGLSWDTQYF. The DNA for the CDR3 is TGCAGCGTCCCGGGACTTTCGTGGGATACGCAGTATTTT. V gene TRBV29-1 combines with J gene TRBJ2-3; possibly TRBD2 for D (6 bases). Germline CDR1 and CDR2: SQVTM and ANQGSEA. CDR3 length: 13 residues. V gave up 6 bases and J gave up 6 bases, with 16 bases separating them.

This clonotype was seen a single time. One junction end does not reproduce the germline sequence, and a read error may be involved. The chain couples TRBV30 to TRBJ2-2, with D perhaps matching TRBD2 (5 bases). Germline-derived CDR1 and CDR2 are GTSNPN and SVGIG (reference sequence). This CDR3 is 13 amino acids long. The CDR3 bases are TGTGCCTGGAGCTCAGATAACACCGGGGAGCTGTTGTTT. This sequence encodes CAWSSDNTGELLF.

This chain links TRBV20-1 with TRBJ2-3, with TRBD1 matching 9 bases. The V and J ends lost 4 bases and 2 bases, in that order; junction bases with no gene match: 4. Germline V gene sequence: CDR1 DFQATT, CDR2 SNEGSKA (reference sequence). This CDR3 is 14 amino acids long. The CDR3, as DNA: TGCAGTGCTAAGGGGACAGGGAACACAGATACGCAGTATTTT. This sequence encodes CSAKGTGNTDTQYF.

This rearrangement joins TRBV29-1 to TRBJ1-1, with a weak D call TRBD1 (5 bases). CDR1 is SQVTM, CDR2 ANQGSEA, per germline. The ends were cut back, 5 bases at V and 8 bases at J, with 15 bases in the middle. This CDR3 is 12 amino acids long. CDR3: CSVSRGAPEAFF. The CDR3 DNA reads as TGCAGCGTTAGTCGAGGGGCGCCAGAAGCTTTCTTT.

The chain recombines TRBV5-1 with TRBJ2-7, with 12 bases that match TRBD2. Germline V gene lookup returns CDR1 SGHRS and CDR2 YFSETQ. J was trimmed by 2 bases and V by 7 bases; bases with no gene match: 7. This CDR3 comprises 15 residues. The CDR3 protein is CASSGLAGSTYEQYF. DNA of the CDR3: TGCGCCAGCTCGGGACTAGCGGGCTCAACCTACGAGCAGTACTTC.

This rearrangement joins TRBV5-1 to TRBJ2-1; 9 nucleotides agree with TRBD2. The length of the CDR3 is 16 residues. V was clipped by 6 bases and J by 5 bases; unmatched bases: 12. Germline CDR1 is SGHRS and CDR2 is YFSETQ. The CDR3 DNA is TGCGCCAGCAAATCGGGACTAGCCGTCGGAAACAATGAGCAGTTCTTC. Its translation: CASKSGLAVGNNEQFF.

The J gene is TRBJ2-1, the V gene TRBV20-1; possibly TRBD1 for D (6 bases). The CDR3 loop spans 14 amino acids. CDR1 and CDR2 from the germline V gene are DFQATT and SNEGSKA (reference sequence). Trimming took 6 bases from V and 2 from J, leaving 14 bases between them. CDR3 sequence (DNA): TGCAGTGCCGAGGGGGACCCCACCTACAATGAGCAGTTCTTC. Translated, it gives CSAEGDPTYNEQFF.

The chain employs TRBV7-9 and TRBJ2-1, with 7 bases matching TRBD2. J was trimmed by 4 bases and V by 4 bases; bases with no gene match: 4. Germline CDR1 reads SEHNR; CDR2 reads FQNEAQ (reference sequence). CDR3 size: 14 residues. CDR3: CASSWLAEYNEQFF. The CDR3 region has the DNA TGTGCCAGCAGCTGGCTAGCGGAGTACAATGAGCAGTTCTTC.

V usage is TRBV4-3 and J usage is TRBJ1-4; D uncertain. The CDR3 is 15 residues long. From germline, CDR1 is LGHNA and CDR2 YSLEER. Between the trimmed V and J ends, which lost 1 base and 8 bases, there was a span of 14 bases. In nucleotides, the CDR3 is TGCGCCAGCAGCCAAGCGGACGGACTCCGGGAAAAACTGTTTTTT. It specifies CASSQADGLREKLFF.

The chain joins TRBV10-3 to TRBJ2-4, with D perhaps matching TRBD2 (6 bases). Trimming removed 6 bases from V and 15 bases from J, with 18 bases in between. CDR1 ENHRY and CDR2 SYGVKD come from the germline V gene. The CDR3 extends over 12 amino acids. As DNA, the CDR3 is TGTGCCATCAGGAACGCCGGGACTTCGACGTACTTC. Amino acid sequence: CAIRNAGTSTYF.

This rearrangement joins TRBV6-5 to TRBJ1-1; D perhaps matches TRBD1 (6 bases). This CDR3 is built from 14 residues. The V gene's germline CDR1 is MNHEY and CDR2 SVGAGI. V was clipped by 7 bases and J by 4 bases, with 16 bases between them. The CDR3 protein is CASKIGLGGTEAFF. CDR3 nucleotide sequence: TGTGCCAGCAAAATAGGCCTAGGGGGCACTGAAGCTTTCTTT.

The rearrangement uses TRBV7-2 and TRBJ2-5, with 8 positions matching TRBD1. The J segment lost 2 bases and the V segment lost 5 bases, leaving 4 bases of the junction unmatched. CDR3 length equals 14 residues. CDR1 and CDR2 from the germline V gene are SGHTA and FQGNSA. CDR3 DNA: TGTGCCAGCAGCACCGGGACAGGACAAGAGACCCAGTACTTC. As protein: CASSTGTGQETQYF. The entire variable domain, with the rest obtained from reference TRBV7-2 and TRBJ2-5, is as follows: GAGVSQSPSNKVTEKGKDVELRCDPISGHTALYWYRQSLGQGLEFLIYFQGNSAPDKSGLPSDRFSAERTGGSVSTLTIQRTQQEDSAVYLCASSTGTGQETQYFGPGTRLLVL.

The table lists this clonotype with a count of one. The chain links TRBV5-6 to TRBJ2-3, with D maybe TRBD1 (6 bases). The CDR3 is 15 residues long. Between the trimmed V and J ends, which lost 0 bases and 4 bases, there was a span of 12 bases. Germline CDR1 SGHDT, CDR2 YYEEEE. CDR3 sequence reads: CASSLVVGAADTQYF. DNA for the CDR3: TGTGCCAGCAGCTTGGTCGTGGGGGCCGCAGATACGCAGTATTTT.

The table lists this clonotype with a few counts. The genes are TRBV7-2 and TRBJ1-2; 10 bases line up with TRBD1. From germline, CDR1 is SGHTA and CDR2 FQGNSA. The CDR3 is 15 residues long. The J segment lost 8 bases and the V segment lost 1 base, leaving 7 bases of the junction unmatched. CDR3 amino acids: CASSLETGGFEGYTF. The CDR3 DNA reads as TGTGCCAGCAGCTTAGAGACAGGGGGCTTTGAGGGCTACACCTTC.

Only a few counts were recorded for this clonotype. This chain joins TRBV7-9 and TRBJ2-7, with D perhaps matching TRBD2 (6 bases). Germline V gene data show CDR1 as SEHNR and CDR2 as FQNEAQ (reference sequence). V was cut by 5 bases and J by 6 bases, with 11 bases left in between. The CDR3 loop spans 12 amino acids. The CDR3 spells CASSTGTFEQYF. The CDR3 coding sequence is TGTGCCAGCAGCACTGGGACTTTCGAGCAGTACTTC.